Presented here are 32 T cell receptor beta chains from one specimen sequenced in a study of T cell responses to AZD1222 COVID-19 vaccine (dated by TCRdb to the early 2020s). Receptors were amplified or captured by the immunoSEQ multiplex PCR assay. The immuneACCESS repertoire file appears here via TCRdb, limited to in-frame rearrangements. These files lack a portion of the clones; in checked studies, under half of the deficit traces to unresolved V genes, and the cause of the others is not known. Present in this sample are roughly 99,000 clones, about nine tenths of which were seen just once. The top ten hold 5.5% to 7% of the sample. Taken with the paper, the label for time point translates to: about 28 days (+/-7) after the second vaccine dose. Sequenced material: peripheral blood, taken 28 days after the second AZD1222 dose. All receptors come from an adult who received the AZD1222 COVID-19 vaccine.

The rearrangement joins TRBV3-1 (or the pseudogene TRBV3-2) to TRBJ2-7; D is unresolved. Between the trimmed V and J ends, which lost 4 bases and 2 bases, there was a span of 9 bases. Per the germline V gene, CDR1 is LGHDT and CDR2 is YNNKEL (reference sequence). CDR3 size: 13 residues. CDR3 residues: CASSPLSAYEQYF. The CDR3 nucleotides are TGTGCCAGCAGCCCTCTCTCAGCCTACGAGCAGTACTTC.

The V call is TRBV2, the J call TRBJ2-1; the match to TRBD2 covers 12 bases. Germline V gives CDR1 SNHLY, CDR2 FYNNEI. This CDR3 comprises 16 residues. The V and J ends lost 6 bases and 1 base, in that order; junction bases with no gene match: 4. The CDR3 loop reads CASRDGLAGSYNEQFF. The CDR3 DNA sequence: TGTGCCAGCAGGGACGGACTAGCGGGATCCTACAATGAGCAGTTCTTC.

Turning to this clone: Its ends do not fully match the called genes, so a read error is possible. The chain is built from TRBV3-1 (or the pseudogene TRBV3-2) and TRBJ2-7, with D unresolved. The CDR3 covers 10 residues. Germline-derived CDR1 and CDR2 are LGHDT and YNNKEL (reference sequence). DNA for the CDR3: TGTGCCAGCGGCCACTACGAGCAGTACTTC. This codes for CASGHYEQYF.

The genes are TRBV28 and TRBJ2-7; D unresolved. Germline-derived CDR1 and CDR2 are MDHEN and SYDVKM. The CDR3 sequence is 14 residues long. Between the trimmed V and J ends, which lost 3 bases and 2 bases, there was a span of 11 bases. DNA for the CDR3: TGTGCCAGCAGTTTGTGGGGATCCACCTACGAGCAGTACTTC. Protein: CASSLWGSTYEQYF.

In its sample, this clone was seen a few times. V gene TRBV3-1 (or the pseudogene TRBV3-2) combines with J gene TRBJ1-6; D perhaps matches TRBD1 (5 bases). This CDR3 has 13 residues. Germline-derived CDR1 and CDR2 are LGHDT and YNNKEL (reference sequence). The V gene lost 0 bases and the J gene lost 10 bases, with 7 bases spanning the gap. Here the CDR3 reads CASSQDRTSPLHF. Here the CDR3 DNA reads TGTGCCAGCAGCCAAGATCGGACATCACCCCTCCACTTT.

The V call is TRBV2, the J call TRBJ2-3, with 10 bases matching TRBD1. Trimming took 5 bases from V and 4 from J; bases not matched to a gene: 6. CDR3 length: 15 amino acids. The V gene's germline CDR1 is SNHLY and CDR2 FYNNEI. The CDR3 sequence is CASSPTGGLSDTQYF. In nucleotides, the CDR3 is TGTGCCAGCAGTCCGACAGGGGGCTTATCAGATACGCAGTATTTT.

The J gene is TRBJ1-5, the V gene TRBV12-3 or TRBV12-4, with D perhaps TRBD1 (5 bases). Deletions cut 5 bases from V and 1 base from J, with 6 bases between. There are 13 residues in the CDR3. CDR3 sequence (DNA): TGTGCCAGCAGTCGGGACAGCAATCAGCCCCAGCATTTT. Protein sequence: CASSRDSNQPQHF.

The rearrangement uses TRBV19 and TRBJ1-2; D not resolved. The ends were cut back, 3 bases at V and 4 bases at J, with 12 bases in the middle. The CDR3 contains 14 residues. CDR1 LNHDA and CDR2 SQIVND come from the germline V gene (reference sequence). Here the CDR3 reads CASSILDSFYGYTF. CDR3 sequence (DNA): TGTGCCAGTAGTATCTTGGACTCATTCTATGGCTACACCTTC.

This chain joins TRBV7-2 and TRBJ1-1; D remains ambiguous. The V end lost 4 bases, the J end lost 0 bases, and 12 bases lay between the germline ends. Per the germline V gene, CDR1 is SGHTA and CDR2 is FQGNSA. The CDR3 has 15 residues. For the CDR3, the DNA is TGTGCCAGCAGCTATTCGACGGTTGTGAACACTGAAGCTTTCTTT. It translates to CASSYSTVVNTEAFF. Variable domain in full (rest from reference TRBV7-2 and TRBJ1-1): GAGVSQSPSNKVTEKGKDVELRCDPISGHTALYWYRQSLGQGLEFLIYFQGNSAPDKSGLPSDRFSAERTGGSVSTLTIQRTQQEDSAVYLCASSYSTVVNTEAFFGQGTRLTVV.

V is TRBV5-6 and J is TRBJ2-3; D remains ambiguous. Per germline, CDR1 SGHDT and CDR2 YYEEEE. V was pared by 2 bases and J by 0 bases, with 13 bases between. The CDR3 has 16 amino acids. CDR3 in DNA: TGTGCCAGCAGCTTTATGGACGGACCTAGCACAGATACGCAGTATTTT. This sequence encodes CASSFMDGPSTDTQYF.

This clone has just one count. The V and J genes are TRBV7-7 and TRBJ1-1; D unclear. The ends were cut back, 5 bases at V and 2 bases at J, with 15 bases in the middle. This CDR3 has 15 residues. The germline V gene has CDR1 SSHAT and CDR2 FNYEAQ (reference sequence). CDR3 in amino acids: CASSPAPSGNTEAFF. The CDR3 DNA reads TGTGCCAGCAGCCCTGCCCCGAGCGGAAACACTGAAGCTTTCTTT.

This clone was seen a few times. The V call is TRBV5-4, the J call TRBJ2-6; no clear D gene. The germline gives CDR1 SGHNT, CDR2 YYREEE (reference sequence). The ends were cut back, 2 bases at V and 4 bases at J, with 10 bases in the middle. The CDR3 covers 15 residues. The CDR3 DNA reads TGTGCCAGCAGCTTAGTTTCATCCGGGGCCAACGTCCTGACTTTC. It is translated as CASSLVSSGANVLTF.

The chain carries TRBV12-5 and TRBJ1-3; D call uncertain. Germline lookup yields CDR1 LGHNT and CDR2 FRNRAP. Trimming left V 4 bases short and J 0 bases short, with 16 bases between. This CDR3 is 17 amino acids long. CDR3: CASGSSGDFLSGNTIYF. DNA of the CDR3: TGTGCTAGTGGTTCGTCTGGGGATTTTCTCTCTGGAAACACCATATATTTT.

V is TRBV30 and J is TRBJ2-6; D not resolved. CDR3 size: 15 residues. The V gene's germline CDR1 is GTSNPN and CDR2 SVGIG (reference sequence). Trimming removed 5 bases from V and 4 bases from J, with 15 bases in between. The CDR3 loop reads CAWAPPTLGANVLTF. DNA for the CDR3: TGTGCCTGGGCCCCCCCAACTCTGGGGGCCAACGTCCTGACTTTC. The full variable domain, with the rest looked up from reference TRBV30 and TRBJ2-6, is SQTIHQWPATLVQPVGSPLSLECTVEGTSNPNLYWYRQAAGRGLQLLFYSVGIGQISSEVPQNLSASRPQDRQFILSSKKLLLSDSGFYLCAWAPPTLGANVLTFGAGSRLTVL.

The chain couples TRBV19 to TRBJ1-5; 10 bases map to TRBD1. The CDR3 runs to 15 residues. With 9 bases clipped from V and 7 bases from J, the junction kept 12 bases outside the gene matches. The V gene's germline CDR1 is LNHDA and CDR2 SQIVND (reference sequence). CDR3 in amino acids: CASLPGQGSWQPQHF. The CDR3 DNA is TGTGCCAGCCTCCCGGGACAGGGGAGTTGGCAGCCCCAGCATTTT.

CDR3 coding DNA: TGCGCCAGCAGCCTGGGCGGAGTGGTTGATACGCAGTATTTT. Protein product: CASSLGGVVDTQYF. The V gene is TRBV5-1, the J gene TRBJ2-3; D gene ambiguous. The ends were cut back, 4 bases at V and 6 bases at J, with 15 bases in the middle. Germline V CDR1 and CDR2: SGHRS, YFSETQ. This CDR3 is 14 amino acids long.

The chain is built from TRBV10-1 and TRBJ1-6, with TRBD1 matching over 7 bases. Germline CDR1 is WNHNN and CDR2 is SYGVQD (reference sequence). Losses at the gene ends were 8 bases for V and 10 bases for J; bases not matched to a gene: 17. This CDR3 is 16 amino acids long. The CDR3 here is CASPTRGGTQGSPLHF. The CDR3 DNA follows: TGCGCCAGCCCCACCAGGGGGGGAACGCAAGGGTCACCCCTCCACTTT.

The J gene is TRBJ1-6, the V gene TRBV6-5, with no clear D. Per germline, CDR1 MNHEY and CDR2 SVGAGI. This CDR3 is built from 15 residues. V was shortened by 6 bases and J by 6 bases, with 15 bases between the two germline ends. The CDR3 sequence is CASRPAETVNSPLHF. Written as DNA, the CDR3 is TGTGCCAGCAGACCCGCCGAGACGGTTAATTCACCCCTCCACTTT.

This chain's CDR3 is CASSPSGSKADTQYF. In nucleotides, the CDR3 is TGTGCCAGCAGCCCTAGCGGGAGTAAGGCAGATACGCAGTATTTT. V is TRBV9 and J is TRBJ2-3, with 10 nucleotides matching TRBD2. The CDR3 length is 15 residues. The V gene end was trimmed by 4 bases and the J gene end by 4 bases; junction bases not matched to a gene: 6. Per germline, CDR1 SGDLS and CDR2 YYNGEE.

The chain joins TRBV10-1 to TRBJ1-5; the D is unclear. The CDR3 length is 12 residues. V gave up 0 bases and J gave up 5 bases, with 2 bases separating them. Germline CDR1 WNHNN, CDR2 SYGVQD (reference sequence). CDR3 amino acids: CASSESYQPQHF. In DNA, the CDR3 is TGCGCCAGCAGTGAGTCTTATCAGCCCCAGCATTTT.

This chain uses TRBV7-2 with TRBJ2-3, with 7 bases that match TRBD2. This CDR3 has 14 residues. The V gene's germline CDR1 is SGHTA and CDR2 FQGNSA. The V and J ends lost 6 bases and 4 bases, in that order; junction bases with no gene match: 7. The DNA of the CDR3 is TGTGCCAGCAGGTCGGGGGGAAGCCCAGATACGCAGTATTTT. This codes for CASRSGGSPDTQYF.

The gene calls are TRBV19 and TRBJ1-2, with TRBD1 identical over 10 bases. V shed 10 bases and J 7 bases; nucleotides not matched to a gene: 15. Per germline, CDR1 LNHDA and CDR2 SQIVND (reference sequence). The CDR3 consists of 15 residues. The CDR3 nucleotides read TGTGCCACCCGAAAACCCGGGACAGGGGTCGGTGGCTACACCTTC. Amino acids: CATRKPGTGVGGYTF.

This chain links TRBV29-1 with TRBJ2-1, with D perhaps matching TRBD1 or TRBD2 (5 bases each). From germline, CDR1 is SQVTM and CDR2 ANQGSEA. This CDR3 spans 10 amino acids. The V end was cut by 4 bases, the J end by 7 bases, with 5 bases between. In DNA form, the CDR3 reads TGCAGCGTTGGGGGGAATGAGCAGTTCTTC. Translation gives CSVGGNEQFF.

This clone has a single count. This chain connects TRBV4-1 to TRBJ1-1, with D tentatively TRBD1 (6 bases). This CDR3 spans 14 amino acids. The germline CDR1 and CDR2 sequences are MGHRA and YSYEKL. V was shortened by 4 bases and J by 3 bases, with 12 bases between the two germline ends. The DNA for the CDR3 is TGCGCCAGCAGCCTAAGGGGGAAGGACACTGAAGCTTTCTTT. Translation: CASSLRGKDTEAFF.

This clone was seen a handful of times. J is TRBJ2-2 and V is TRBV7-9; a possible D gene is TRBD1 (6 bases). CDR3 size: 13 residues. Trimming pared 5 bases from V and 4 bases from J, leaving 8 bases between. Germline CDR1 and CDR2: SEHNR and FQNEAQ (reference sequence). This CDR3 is CASSPDSTGELFF. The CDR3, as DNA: TGTGCCAGCAGCCCGGACAGCACCGGGGAGCTGTTTTTT.

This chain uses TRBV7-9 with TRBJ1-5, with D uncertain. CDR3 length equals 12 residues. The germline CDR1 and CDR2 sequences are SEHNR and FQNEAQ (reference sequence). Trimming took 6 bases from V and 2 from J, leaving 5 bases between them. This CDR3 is CASRTGNQPQHF. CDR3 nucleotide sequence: TGTGCCAGCAGAACAGGCAATCAGCCCCAGCATTTT.

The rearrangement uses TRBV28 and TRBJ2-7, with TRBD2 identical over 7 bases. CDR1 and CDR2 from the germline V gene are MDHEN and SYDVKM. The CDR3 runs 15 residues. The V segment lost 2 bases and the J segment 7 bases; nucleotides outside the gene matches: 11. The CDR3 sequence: CASSLDLGLGREQYF. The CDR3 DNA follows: TGTGCCAGCAGTTTAGACCTTGGACTCGGGAGGGAGCAGTACTTC. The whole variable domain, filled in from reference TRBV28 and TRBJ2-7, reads DVKVTQSSRYLVKRTGEKVFLECVQDMDHENMFWYRQDPGLGLRLIYFSYDVKMKEKGDIPEGYSVSREKKERFSLILESASTNQTSMYLCASSLDLGLGREQYFGPGTRLTVT.

CDR3: CASSSPRGGSYEQYF. The CDR3 DNA sequence: TGTGCCAGCAGCTCCCCTCGGGGCGGATCCTACGAGCAGTACTTC. This sequence joins TRBV7-9 and TRBJ2-7, with D possibly called TRBD1 or TRBD2 (5 bases each). CDR1 is SEHNR, CDR2 FQNEAQ, per germline (reference sequence). Trimming took 4 bases from V and 1 from J, leaving 14 bases between them. CDR3 length: 15 residues. The full variable domain, with the rest looked up from reference TRBV7-9 and TRBJ2-7, is DTGVSQNPRHKITKRGQNVTFRCDPISEHNRLYWYRQTLGQGPEFLTYFQNEAQLEKSRLLSDRFSAERPKGSFSTLEIQRTEQGDSAMYLCASSSPRGGSYEQYFGPGTRLTVT.

The CDR3 sequence is CASSLSGNSPLHF. CDR3 in DNA: TGCGCCAGCAGCTTGTCGGGAAATTCACCCCTCCACTTT. The V and J genes are TRBV5-1 and TRBJ1-6, with D uncertain. Germline CDR1 reads SGHRS; CDR2 reads YFSETQ. The ends were cut back, 1 base at V and 7 bases at J, with 6 bases in the middle. The CDR3 loop spans 13 amino acids.

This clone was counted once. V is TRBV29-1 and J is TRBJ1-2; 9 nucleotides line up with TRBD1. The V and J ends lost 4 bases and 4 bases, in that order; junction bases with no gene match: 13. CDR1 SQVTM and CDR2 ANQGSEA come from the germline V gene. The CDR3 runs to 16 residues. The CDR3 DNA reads TGCAGCGTTGCCCGGGACAGGGAAGGTTGGGGCTATGGCTACACCTTC. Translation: CSVARDREGWGYGYTF.

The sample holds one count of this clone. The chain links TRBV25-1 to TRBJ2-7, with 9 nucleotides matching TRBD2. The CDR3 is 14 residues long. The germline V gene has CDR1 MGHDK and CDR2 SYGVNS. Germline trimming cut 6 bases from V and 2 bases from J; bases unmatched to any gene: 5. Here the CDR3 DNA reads TGTGCCAGCAGCCAAGCGGGAGGAGCCTACGAGCAGTACTTC. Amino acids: CASSQAGGAYEQYF.

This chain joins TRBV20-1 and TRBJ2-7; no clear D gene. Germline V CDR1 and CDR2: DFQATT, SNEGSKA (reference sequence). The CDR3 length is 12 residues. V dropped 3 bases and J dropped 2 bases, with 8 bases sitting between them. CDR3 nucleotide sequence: TGCAGTGCTAGTTCCCAGGCCTACGAGCAGTACTTC. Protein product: CSASSQAYEQYF.